Listed below are T cell receptor beta chains from one sample, sequenced in a study of technical replicates of blood from several donors. Here immunoSEQ multiplex PCR was the method, and the copy in TCRdb shows in-frame clones only, minus some. The data show approximately 65,000 clones, with around nine tenths seen just once and approximately 4.9% held by the top ten. Sequenced material: PBMCs. These receptors were obtained from a human donor in good health. Some clones in this sample may be carry-over from other donors' samples. Both conserved end residues are part of each CDR3. Fields, in order: J gene, CDR3 length, D gene, V gene, CDR3 protein, CDR3 DNA. A D gene is named only where the DNA matches it firmly.

J: TRBJ1-5; length: 16; D: TRBD1; V: TRBV19; CDR3: CASSAWDRGLGKPQHF; DNA: TGTGCCAGTAGTGCCTGGGACAGGGGGCTGGGAAAGCCCCAGCATTTT
J: TRBJ2-1; length: 17; D: TRBD2; V: TRBV5-1; CDR3: CASSPTTGTSGYNEQFF; DNA: TGCGCCAGCTCACCTACAACCGGGACTAGCGGCTACAATGAGCAGTTCTTC
J: TRBJ1-5; length: 14; D: -; V: TRBV18; CDR3: CASSPTRGLEPQHF; DNA: TGTGCCAGCTCACCAACACGGGGTCTCGAGCCCCAGCATTTT
J: TRBJ2-2; length: 14; D: -; V: TRBV9; CDR3: CASSVAPSAGELFF; DNA: TGTGCCAGCAGCGTAGCCCCCAGTGCCGGGGAGCTGTTTTTT
J: TRBJ1-1; length: 12; D: -; V: TRBV6-7; CDR3: CASSYSEGKAFF; DNA: TGTGCCAGCAGTTACTCGGAGGGGAAGGCTTTCTTT
J: TRBJ1-5; length: 15; D: -; V: TRBV4-3; CDR3: CASSQSQEGNQPQHF; DNA: TGCGCCAGCAGCCAGTCTCAGGAGGGCAATCAGCCCCAGCATTTT
J: TRBJ2-3; length: 15; D: -; V: TRBV30; CDR3: CAWSAPDRRSDTQYF; DNA: TGTGCCTGGAGTGCGCCGGACAGACGATCAGATACGCAGTATTTT
J: TRBJ2-3; length: 14; D: -; V: TRBV5-8; CDR3: CASSLKLAGDTQYF; DNA: TGTGCCAGCAGCTTGAAGCTAGCCGGAGATACGCAGTATTTT
J: TRBJ2-3; length: 19; D: TRBD2; V: TRBV13; CDR3: CASSSLASGRALSTDTQYF; DNA: TGTGCCAGCAGCTCCCTCGCTAGCGGGAGGGCCCTCAGCACAGATACGCAGTATTTT
J: TRBJ2-3; length: 13; D: TRBD2; V: TRBV2; CDR3: CASNRGGTDTQYF; DNA: TGTGCCAGCAACCGGGGGGGGACAGATACGCAGTATTTT
J: TRBJ1-3; length: 18; D: TRBD1; V: TRBV2; CDR3: CASRKSGGQGFSGNTIYF; DNA: TGTGCCAGCAGGAAAAGCGGCGGACAGGGCTTCTCTGGAAACACCATATATTTT